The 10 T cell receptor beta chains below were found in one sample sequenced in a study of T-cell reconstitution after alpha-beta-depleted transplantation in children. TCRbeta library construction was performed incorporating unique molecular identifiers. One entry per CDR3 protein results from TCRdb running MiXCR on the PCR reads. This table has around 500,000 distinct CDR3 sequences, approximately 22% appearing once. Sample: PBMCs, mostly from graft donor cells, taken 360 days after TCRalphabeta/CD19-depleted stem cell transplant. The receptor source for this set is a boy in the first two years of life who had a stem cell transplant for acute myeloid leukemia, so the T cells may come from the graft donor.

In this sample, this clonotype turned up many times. CDR3 sequence reads: CSALGTTFTDTQYF. CDR3 DNA sequence: TGCAGTGCGCTTGGGACTACCTTCACAGATACGCAGTATTTT. The chain uses TRBV20-1 and TRBJ2-3; the match to TRBD2 covers 7 bases. V was pared by 6 bases and J by 2 bases, with 8 bases of the junction left unmatched. CDR1 and CDR2 from the germline V gene are DFQATT and SNEGSKA (reference sequence). There are 14 residues in the CDR3.

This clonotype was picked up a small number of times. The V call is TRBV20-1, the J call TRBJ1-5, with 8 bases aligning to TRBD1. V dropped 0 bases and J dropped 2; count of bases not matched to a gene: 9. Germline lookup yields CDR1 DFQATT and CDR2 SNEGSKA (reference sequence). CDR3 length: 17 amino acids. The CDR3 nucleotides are TGCAGTGCTAGAGATTCTCAGGGGGCTGGAGGCAATCAGCCCCAGCATTTT. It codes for CSARDSQGAGGNQPQHF.

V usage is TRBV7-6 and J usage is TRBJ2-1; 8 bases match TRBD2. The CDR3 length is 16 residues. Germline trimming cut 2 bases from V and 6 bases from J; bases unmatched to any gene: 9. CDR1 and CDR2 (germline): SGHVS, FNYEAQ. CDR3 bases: TGTGCCAGCAGCTTAAATCCAGCGGGGGTTCTCAATGAGCAGTTCTTC. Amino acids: CASSLNPAGVLNEQFF.

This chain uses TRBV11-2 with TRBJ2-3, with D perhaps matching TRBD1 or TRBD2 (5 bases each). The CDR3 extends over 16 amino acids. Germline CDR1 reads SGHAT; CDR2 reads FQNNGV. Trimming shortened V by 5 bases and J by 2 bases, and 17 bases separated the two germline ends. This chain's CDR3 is CASSRTLGALTDTQYF. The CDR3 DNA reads TGTGCCAGCAGCCGGACTCTTGGGGCCCTCACAGATACGCAGTATTTT.

CDR3 nucleotides: TGTGCCAGCACTCATCGACTAGCAGCGTTCGAGACCCAGTACTTC. Its protein is CASTHRLAAFETQYF. This rearrangement joins TRBV11-3 to TRBJ2-5, with TRBD2 matching 7 bases. The ends lost 7 bases at V and 5 bases at J; junction bases unmatched: 13. Germline V gives CDR1 SGHNT, CDR2 YENEEA. The CDR3 length is 15 residues. Together with reference TRBV11-3 and TRBJ2-5, the CDR3 gives the full variable domain: EAGVVQSPRYKIIEKKQPVAFWCNPISGHNTLYWYLQNLGQGPELLIRYENEEAVDDSQLPKDRFSAERLKGVDSTLKIQPAELGDSAVYLCASTHRLAAFETQYFGPGTRLLVL.

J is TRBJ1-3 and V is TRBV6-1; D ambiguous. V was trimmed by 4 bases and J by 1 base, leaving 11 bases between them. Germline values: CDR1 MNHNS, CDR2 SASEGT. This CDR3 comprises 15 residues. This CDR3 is CASSGLRTSGNTIYF. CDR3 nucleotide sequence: TGTGCCAGCAGTGGCCTTAGGACGTCTGGAAACACCATATATTTT.

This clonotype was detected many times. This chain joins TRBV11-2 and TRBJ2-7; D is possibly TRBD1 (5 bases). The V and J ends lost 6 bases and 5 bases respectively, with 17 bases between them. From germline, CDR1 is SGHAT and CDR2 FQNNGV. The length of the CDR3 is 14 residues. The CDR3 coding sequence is TGTGCCAGCAGGGGAAGGGGTGTTTCTGACGAGCAGTACGTC. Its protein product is CASRGRGVSDEQYV.

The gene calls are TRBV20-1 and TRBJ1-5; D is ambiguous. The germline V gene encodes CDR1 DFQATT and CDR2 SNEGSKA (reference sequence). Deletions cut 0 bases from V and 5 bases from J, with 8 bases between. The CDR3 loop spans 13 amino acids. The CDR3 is CSARDRADQPQHF. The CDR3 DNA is TGCAGTGCTAGAGACCGGGCGGATCAGCCCCAGCATTTT.

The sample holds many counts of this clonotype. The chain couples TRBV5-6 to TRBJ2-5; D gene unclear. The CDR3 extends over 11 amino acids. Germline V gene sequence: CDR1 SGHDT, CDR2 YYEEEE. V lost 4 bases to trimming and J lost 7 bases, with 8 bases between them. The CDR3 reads CASSHPGTQYF. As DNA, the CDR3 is TGTGCCAGCAGCCACCCTGGGACCCAGTACTTC.

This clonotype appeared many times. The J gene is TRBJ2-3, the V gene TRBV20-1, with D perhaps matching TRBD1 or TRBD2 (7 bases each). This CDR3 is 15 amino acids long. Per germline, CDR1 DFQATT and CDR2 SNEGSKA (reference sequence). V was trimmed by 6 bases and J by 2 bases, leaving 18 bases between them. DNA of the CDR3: TGCAGTGCCCCCGACAGGGAGGGACCCACAGATACGCAGTATTTT. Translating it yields CSAPDREGPTDTQYF.